Listed below are T cell receptor beta chains from one sample, sequenced in a study of T cell changes during pregnancy in multiple sclerosis. Using immunoSEQ multiplex PCR, the repertoire was profiled, and TCRdb retains in-frame clones only, with some absent. The sample consists of around 30,000 clones, roughly 89% of them appearing once. Specimen: CD8+ T cells from peripheral blood mononuclear cells, collected in the third trimester of pregnancy. The receptors originated from a female donor with multiple sclerosis, enrolled in a pregnancy study. The CDR3 runs from the conserved cysteine through the conserved F or W. Fields, in order: D gene, V gene, CDR3 length, J gene, clone size, CDR3 DNA, CDR3 protein. The D gene is left open where the match is weak. A row's size may be missing; if present it is once, few, many or a size class.

.	TRBV7-3	13	TRBJ2-3	.	TGTGCCAGCAGTTTAGCGATCGCAGATACGCAGTATTTT	CASSLAIADTQYF
TRBD1	TRBV19	13	TRBJ2-2	.	TGTGCCAGTATGGACAGGGACACCGGGGAGCTGTTTTTT	CASMDRDTGELFF
TRBD2	TRBV7-6	16	TRBJ2-1	.	TGTGCCAGCACGAGACTAGCGGGGGGGCTTTACAATGAGCAGTTCTTC	CASTRLAGGLYNEQFF
TRBD2	TRBV5-1	16	TRBJ2-1	.	TGCGCCAGCAGCCCGAGACTAGCGAAGACCTACAATGAGCAGTTCTTC	CASSPRLAKTYNEQFF
TRBD1	TRBV6-6	14	TRBJ2-2	.	TGTGCCAGCAGAGGGACAGGGAGACCCGGGGAGCTGTTTTTT	CASRGTGRPGELFF
TRBD1	TRBV29-1	13	TRBJ1-1	.	TGCAGCGCGGAGGGGGCCATGAACACTGAAGCTTTCTTT	CSAEGAMNTEAFF
.	TRBV5-6	13	TRBJ1-2	.	TGTGCCAGCAGCTTGGGTGGAGGGGAAGGCTACACCTTC	CASSLGGGEGYTF
TRBD2	TRBV4-3	17	TRBJ2-2	.	TGCGCCAGCAGCCATCGTTTGGGGGGGGCGAACACCGGGGAGCTGTTTTTT	CASSHRLGGANTGELFF
.	TRBV7-9	13	TRBJ1-1	.	TGTGCCAGCAGGTTCGATATGAGGTCTGAAGCTTTCTTT	CASRFDMRSEAFF
TRBD1	TRBV7-9	14	TRBJ1-2	.	TGTGCCAGCAGCTCGGGTCAGGGGGCCAGAGGCTACACCTTC	CASSSGQGARGYTF
TRBD1	TRBV6-5	15	TRBJ1-3	.	TGTGCCAGCAGCCAGACAGGGGCGTCTGGAAACACCATATATTTT	CASSQTGASGNTIYF
TRBD1	TRBV5-4	15	TRBJ1-1	.	TGTGCCAGCAGCTCAACGGGACAGGGCCGGTCTGAAGCTTTCTTT	CASSSTGQGRSEAFF
TRBD2	TRBV7-6	13	TRBJ2-7	.	TGTGCCAGCAGCTACCAGCGGGGATACGAGCAGTACTTC	CASSYQRGYEQYF
.	TRBV4-1	16	TRBJ2-7	.	TGCGCCAGCAGCCAAACGCCACAGGGAGGGCCCTACGAGCAGTACTTC	CASSQTPQGGPYEQYF
TRBD2	TRBV13	14	TRBJ2-3	.	TGTGCCAGCACCGGACTAGCGGAGACAGATACGCAGTATTTT	CASTGLAETDTQYF
.	TRBV30	13	TRBJ1-1	.	TGTGCCTGGAGCACAGGGACAAACACTGAAGCTTTCTTT	CAWSTGTNTEAFF
TRBD2	TRBV7-9	15	TRBJ2-3	.	TGTGCCAGCAGCTTACTAGCGGGGGCCACAGATACGCAGTATTTT	CASSLLAGATDTQYF
.	TRBV6-5	14	TRBJ1-2	.	TGTGCCAGCAGTTACTCGTCCTTAAGCGATGGCTACACCTTC	CASSYSSLSDGYTF
.	TRBV4-2	15	TRBJ1-1	.	TGTGCCAGCAGCCAAGAGGCGGGTATGAACACTGAAGCTTTCTTT	CASSQEAGMNTEAFF
.	TRBV7-6	15	TRBJ1-6	.	TGTGCCAGCAGCGAGATTGACAGCGCAAATTCACCCCTCCACTTT	CASSEIDSANSPLHF
.	TRBV21-1	16	TRBJ1-1	.	TGTGCCAGCAGCAAAGCAGCGGCCGGGCCAAGCACTGAAGCTTTCTTT	CASSKAAAGPSTEAFF
.	TRBV7-6	14	TRBJ1-1	.	TGTGCCAGCAGCACTGACAGCTTGAACACTGAAGCTTTCTTT	CASSTDSLNTEAFF
.	TRBV7-9	15	TRBJ1-2	.	TGTGCCAGCCGATCTGAGGGCAGTCTTTACTATGGCTACACCTTC	CASRSEGSLYYGYTF
TRBD2	TRBV4-3	15	TRBJ2-3	.	TGCGCCAGCAGCCAAGATTCAAGCGGGGTGCGTACGCAGTATTTT	CASSQDSSGVRTQYF
TRBD2	TRBV7-3	15	TRBJ2-1	.	TGTGCCAGCAGCCCCGGGGTAGCGGGGGGAGATGAGCAGTTCTTC	CASSPGVAGGDEQFF
.	TRBV28	14	TRBJ2-3	.	TGTGCCAGCAGGTCTCCATTTAGGGGGGATACGCAGTATTTT	CASRSPFRGDTQYF
.	TRBV10-3	15	TRBJ2-1	.	TGTGCCATCACTCCGGACGAGGGCTCCTACAATGAGCAGTTCTTC	CAITPDEGSYNEQFF
.	TRBV9	17	TRBJ2-2	once	TGTGCCAGCAGCGGAAATTCGGGACACGGGAACACCGGGGAGCTGTTTTTT	CASSGNSGHGNTGELFF
TRBD1	TRBV2	16	TRBJ2-7	.	TGTGCCAGCATGAGGGTTCCGGGACAGGGACCCTACGAGCAGTACTTC	CASMRVPGQGPYEQYF
TRBD2	TRBV29-1	14	TRBJ2-3	.	TGCAGCGTTGAACAGCGGGGGGGTCGAGGGCCGCAGTATTTT	CSVEQRGGRGPQYF
TRBD1	TRBV6-6	14	TRBJ2-7	.	TGTGCCAGCAGTTACCAGGGACAGCTTTATGAGCAGTACTTC	CASSYQGQLYEQYF
.	TRBV6-4	15	TRBJ2-6	few	TGTGCCAGCAGTGACTACAACTCTGGGGCCAACGTCCTGACTTTC	CASSDYNSGANVLTF
.	TRBV9	13	TRBJ2-7	.	TGTGCCAGCAGCAGAGACAGCTCCTACGAGCAGTACTTC	CASSRDSSYEQYF
.	TRBV7-3	13	TRBJ2-1	.	TGTGCCAGCAGCTATACACCCTACAATGAGCAGTTCTTC	CASSYTPYNEQFF
TRBD2	TRBV6-5	16	TRBJ2-7	once	TGTGCCAGCAGTTACTCGCTAGCGGGGGCCACCTACGAGCAGTACTTC	CASSYSLAGATYEQYF
TRBD2	TRBV7-2	17	TRBJ2-1	.	TGTGCCAGCAGCTTAGCAAAAGCGGGAGGCTCCTACAATGAGCAGTTCTTC	CASSLAKAGGSYNEQFF
.	TRBV6-6	15	TRBJ2-7	.	TGTGCCAGCACGGACCCAGGGGGGAGTTTTTACGAGCAGTACTTC	CASTDPGGSFYEQYF